Below, one TCR beta chain is given with its context. Its specific antigen is unknown. No base-level quality is on record; no much larger clone is a single base apart. The sample comes from a study of tumor and adjacent non-tumor tissue in lung cancer (dated by TCRdb to 2016 to 2018). With regard to the full study: Of the cohort, roughly 12 patients had adenocarcinoma, 2 had squamous cell carcinoma and 1 had small cell lung cancer. Ages among the roughly 15 patients ranged from about 30 to 80 years, there were around ten men and 5 women, and disease was at TNM stage I to III. A total of some 130,000,000 productive TCRbeta reads were generated by sequencing, corresponding to an average of around 4 million reads per sample. Bulk TCRbeta repertoires were compared between lung tumor tissue and matched distant non-tumor lung tissue obtained from approximately 16 lung cancer patients. Some 31 paired specimens, one tumor and one normal lung sample per patient, were profiled by TCRbeta CDR3 sequencing.

Receptor libraries were prepared by multiplex PCR. The reads were generated on an Illumina HiSeq 2500. TCRbeta libraries were constructed through three rounds of nested PCR with primers (Table S4) according to protocols adapted from ARM-PCR. Before sequencing, PCR products of 200-500 bp were cut from the gel and purified using the QIAquick gel extraction kit. Per the source publication's procedure: Trimmomatic was used to clean the reads, FLASH was used to merge the reads into complete CDR3 sequences, and MiTCR was used to assign the reads to V(D)J germline segments. Clonal diversity was computed as the inverse Simpson's index with VDJtools. A read counted as productive if the sequence was in-frame and lacked a premature stop codon. The public reads were run again by TCRdb, first through fastp at Q25 and then through MiXCR, and only productive beta chains were kept. When rows share a CDR3 protein, they turn into one entry using the most common DNA and genes. The V and J calls and clone size are TCRdb's, not the authors'. This sample has 40,000 to 50,000 distinct CDR3 sequences in its table, and roughly 67% of those were observed once. The ten largest clones take up approximately 28% of the sample.

The paper as a whole reports these results and caveats: TCR diversity (inverse Simpson) was significantly higher in tumor than in normal lung tissue (around 450 vs 160, P = 0.0075, Mann-Whitney U test). The top 100 clones made up a significantly larger cumulative share of the repertoire in normal lung than in tumor tissue. Only roughly 16 patients were included in the cohort, and the need for larger samples and more detailed clinical data was noted by the authors. TCR diversity was significantly higher in younger patients, and greater tumor TCR diversity was associated with shorter overall survival and shorter disease-free survival. Because peripheral blood was not sequenced, the blood TCRbeta repertoires of the lung cancer patients in the study went unexamined. Neither the sequencing platform nor unique molecular identifiers are named or mentioned anywhere in the methods.

The germline V and J ends show losses of 3 bases and 7 bases respectively, and no gene match explains 13 bases of the junction. The germline V gene (reference sequence) yields GTSNPN for CDR1 and SVGIG for CDR2. From its cysteine to its phenylalanine, the CDR3 spans 15 amino acids. Here the CDR3 DNA is all that survives: 45 bases in frame from base 1. RNA was isolated from bulk, unsorted tissue, and RNA quality was assessed with a NanoDrop ND-1000 and an Agilent 2100. Distant non-tumor tissue taken more than 3 cm from the tumor edge was used as the normal lung sample. The donors were newly diagnosed lung cancer patients admitted for thoracic surgery in China from August to November 2014 who had not received prior chemotherapy. Patients with previous radiotherapy or chemotherapy, or with another concurrent cancer, were excluded from the study. Pieces of surgical tissue measuring 1-2 cm3 were kept in RNAlater solution and held at -80 degrees C until needed.

The sequenced material came from distant non-tumor lung tissue. The rearrangement joined TRBV30 to TRBJ1-2, with 8 central nucleotides matching TRBD1. The receptor's source is a woman aged 65 to 85 with non-small cell lung cancer. The CDR3 reads as follows: CAWRQQGERSSGYTF. The DNA is as follows: TGTGCCTGGAGGCAACAGGGGGAGCGAAGTAGTGGCTACACCTTC. With the portions outside the CDR3 filled from the reference TRBV30 and TRBJ1-2 genes, the complete variable region becomes SQTIHQWPATLVQPVGSPLSLECTVEGTSNPNLYWYRQAAGRGLQLLFYSVGIGQISSEVPQNLSASRPQDRQFILSSKKLLLSDSGFYLCAWRQQGERSSGYTFGSGTRLTVV.